These 14 T cell receptor beta chains were sequenced from one sample in a study of shared clonotypes between healthy human individuals. This table comes from immunoSEQ multiplex PCR, and its TCRdb copy is limited to in-frame clones, with some not included. The top ten hold about 0.39% of the sample, which has about 2.4 million clones, 90% to 95% seen once. Sequencing was done on a sample of naive CD4+ T cells from PBMCs. The subset: CD45RA+ positively selected. The origin of the receptors is a man younger than 35 in good health. Some clones in this sample may be carry-over from other donors' samples.

This chain connects TRBV27 to TRBJ1-5, with D unclear. The CDR3 extends over 14 amino acids. Germline-derived CDR1 and CDR2 are MNHEY and SMNVEV (reference sequence). The ends were cut back, 0 bases at V and 3 bases at J, with 6 bases in the middle. The chain's CDR3 is CASSLSGNNQPQHF. The CDR3 nucleotides are TGTGCCAGCAGTTTATCGGGGAACAATCAGCCCCAGCATTTT.

This clone was observed once. V gene TRBV5-1 combines with J gene TRBJ2-1; TRBD1 agrees at 9 bases. Germline CDR1 is SGHRS and CDR2 is YFSETQ. This CDR3 comprises 14 residues. V gave up 5 bases and J gave up 4 bases; unmatched junction bases: 4. The CDR3 nucleotides are TGCGCCAGCAGTACCGGGACAGGGTACAATGAGCAGTTCTTC. Its protein is CASSTGTGYNEQFF.

This clone was picked up one time. The rearrangement joins TRBV7-8 to TRBJ1-1; D ambiguous. Trimming left V 5 bases short and J 0 bases short, with 4 bases between. CDR1 is SGHVS and CDR2 is FQNEAQ in the germline V gene. The CDR3 is made up of 12 amino acids. The CDR3, as DNA: TGTGCCAGCAGCCGGATGAACACTGAAGCTTTCTTT. Its translation: CASSRMNTEAFF.

The chain links TRBV7-2 to TRBJ1-3; D perhaps matches TRBD1 (5 bases). Trimming stripped 10 bases from V and 2 bases from J, with 15 bases between. This CDR3 is 14 amino acids long. From germline, CDR1 is SGHTA and CDR2 FQGNSA. CDR3 residues: CATERAGAGNTIYF. The CDR3 DNA reads as TGTGCCACGGAGCGGGCGGGGGCTGGAAACACCATATATTTT.

The chain uses TRBV28 and TRBJ2-2, with TRBD1 identical over 8 bases. V gave up 5 bases and J gave up 5 bases; unmatched junction bases: 7. Germline CDR1 and CDR2: MDHEN and SYDVKM. The CDR3 is made up of 15 amino acids. The CDR3 sequence: CASSRQGSRTGELFF. CDR3 sequence (DNA): TGTGCCAGCAGTCGACAGGGGAGTAGGACCGGGGAGCTGTTTTTT.

This chain joins TRBV11-2 and TRBJ2-7, with TRBD1 identical over 7 bases. The CDR3 spans 15 residues. Germline V gives CDR1 SGHAT, CDR2 FQNNGV. V shed 2 bases and J 3 bases; nucleotides not matched to a gene: 7. In DNA, the CDR3 is TGTGCCAGCAGCTTACGCGAAGGGGGCGACTACGAGCAGTACTTC. It yields the protein CASSLREGGDYEQYF.

Comment on this clone: The same CDR3 arises from other DNA sequences in this sample as well. V is TRBV5-1 and J is TRBJ2-7; the D is unclear. Germline V lookup: CDR1 SGHRS, CDR2 YFSETQ. V shed 0 bases and J shed 6 bases, with 4 bases lying between them. There are 11 residues in the CDR3. The CDR3 region has the DNA TGCGCCAGCAGCTTGGCAGGCGAGCAGTACTTC. It yields the protein CASSLAGEQYF. Complete variable domain (other parts from reference TRBV5-1 and TRBJ2-7): KAGVTQTPRYLIKTRGQQVTLSCSPISGHRSVSWYQQTPGQGLQFLFEYFSETQRNKGNFPGRFSGRQFSNSRSEMNVSTLELGDSALYLCASSLAGEQYFGPGTRLTVT.

This clone was seen only once. V and J are TRBV18 and TRBJ2-7; either TRBD1 or TRBD2 may fit D (5 bases each). In germline, CDR1 is KGHSH, CDR2 LQKENI. V was trimmed by 3 bases and J by 3 bases, leaving 18 bases between them. CDR3 size: 16 residues. CDR3 in DNA: TGTGCCAGCTCACCTACCGCAGGGTCTGGGGGCTACGAGCAGTACTTC. Protein sequence: CASSPTAGSGGYEQYF.

The chain has TRBV7-9 and TRBJ1-1; possible D gene TRBD1, 6 bases. CDR1 is SEHNR, CDR2 FQNEAQ, per germline (reference sequence). V was cut by 5 bases and J by 4 bases, with 17 bases left in between. This CDR3 is built from 15 residues. The CDR3 DNA sequence: TGTGCCAGCAGCCGTCTACCGGGGGCGAGCACTGAAGCTTTCTTT. Its translation is CASSRLPGASTEAFF. Looking up the rest from reference TRBV7-9 and TRBJ1-1 gives the full variable domain: DTGVSQNPRHKITKRGQNVTFRCDPISEHNRLYWYRQTLGQGPEFLTYFQNEAQLEKSRLLSDRFSAERPKGSFSTLEIQRTEQGDSAMYLCASSRLPGASTEAFFGQGTRLTVV.

The chain combines TRBV27 with TRBJ2-2; 8 positions match TRBD1. Germline CDR1 and CDR2: MNHEY and SMNVEV (reference sequence). Germline trimming cut 4 bases from V and 4 bases from J; bases unmatched to any gene: 8. The CDR3 loop spans 16 amino acids. The CDR3 region has the DNA TGTGCCAGCAGTTCGCCAGGGGGCCGTGGCACCGGGGAGCTGTTTTTT. Encoded protein: CASSSPGGRGTGELFF.

The chain recombines TRBV2 with TRBJ2-7, with TRBD1 matching over 7 bases. The CDR3 is 15 residues long. J lost 0 bases, V lost 5 bases, and 7 bases had no gene match. Germline-derived CDR1 and CDR2 are SNHLY and FYNNEI. The CDR3 nucleotides read TGTGCCAGCAGTACGACCGGGACAGTCTCCTACGAGCAGTACTTC. Translated, it gives CASSTTGTVSYEQYF.

To note about this clone: The sample carries other DNA sequences with the same CDR3. J is TRBJ1-2 and V is TRBV4-1; 8 bases match TRBD1. V gave up 3 bases and J gave up 4 bases; unmatched junction bases: 4. This CDR3 spans 14 amino acids. The germline gives CDR1 MGHRA, CDR2 YSYEKL. This CDR3 is CASSQPGTGYGYTF. The CDR3 DNA reads as TGCGCCAGCAGCCAGCCCGGGACAGGCTATGGCTACACCTTC.

This chain uses TRBV7-2 with TRBJ2-1, with 14 bases matching TRBD2. CDR1 is SGHTA and CDR2 is FQGNSA in the germline V gene. This CDR3 is built from 15 residues. V shed 5 bases, J shed 9 bases, and the junction held 6 bases outside the gene matches. The CDR3 loop reads CASSPGLAGAAEQFF. The CDR3 coding sequence is TGTGCCAGCAGCCCGGGACTAGCGGGAGCGGCTGAGCAGTTCTTC. Full variable domain (rest looked up from reference TRBV7-2 and TRBJ2-1): GAGVSQSPSNKVTEKGKDVELRCDPISGHTALYWYRQSLGQGLEFLIYFQGNSAPDKSGLPSDRFSAERTGGSVSTLTIQRTQQEDSAVYLCASSPGLAGAAEQFFGPGTRLTVL.

The V gene is TRBV27, the J gene TRBJ1-2; D is ambiguous. CDR1 and CDR2 (germline): MNHEY, SMNVEV (reference sequence). With 4 bases removed from V and 0 bases from J, the gap between germline ends came to 9 bases. This CDR3 region has 14 residues. DNA for the CDR3: TGTGCCAGCAGTTCCCTAGCCCCTAACTATGGCTACACCTTC. This encodes CASSSLAPNYGYTF.